One sample yielded the 7 T cell receptor beta chains listed below, sequenced in a study of blood T cell repertoires in COVID-19. Produced via immunoSEQ multiplex PCR; TCRdb's table is partial and in-frame only. This sample has roughly 350,000 clones, with 92% found just once. The sequenced sample was PBMCs or T cells enriched from blood (not recorded which). These receptors originate from a woman younger than 45 who had recovered from COVID-19.

V and J are TRBV11-2 and TRBJ2-7; D is possibly TRBD2 (5 bases). Germline V gene data show CDR1 as SGHAT and CDR2 as FQNNGV. The CDR3 contains 13 residues. The ends were cut back, 4 bases at V and 3 bases at J, with 10 bases in the middle. This chain's CDR3 is CASSYRGIYEQYF. The CDR3 DNA reads as TGTGCCAGCAGCTACCGAGGGATCTACGAGCAGTACTTC.

To note about this clone: The same CDR3 can be traced to other DNA sequences in this sample. The genes are TRBV28 and TRBJ2-7; the D gene is possibly TRBD2 (5 bases). V lost 3 bases and J 0 bases, leaving 6 bases between the germline ends. The CDR3 consists of 13 residues. Germline V gene data show CDR1 as MDHEN and CDR2 as SYDVKM. CDR3 bases: TGTGCCAGCAGTTTGGGGAGCTCCTACGAGCAGTACTTC. Protein sequence: CASSLGSSYEQYF.

The J gene is TRBJ1-3, the V gene TRBV6-5; unclear D gene. The ends were cut back, 6 bases at V and 4 bases at J, with 10 bases in the middle. The CDR3 has 13 residues. Germline V gene lookup returns CDR1 MNHEY and CDR2 SVGAGI. The DNA for the CDR3 is TGTGCCAGCAGCTCGTTCTTGGGAAACACCATATATTTT. As protein: CASSSFLGNTIYF.

The chain uses TRBV27 and TRBJ2-7; 8 bases agree with TRBD1. CDR3 length: 15 residues. The junction had 8 bases not matched to a gene; V was cut back by 4 bases and J by 3 bases. The germline V gene has CDR1 MNHEY and CDR2 SMNVEV (reference sequence). The CDR3 is CASSSSDRGLYEQYF. The CDR3 bases are TGTGCCAGCAGTTCTTCCGACAGGGGTCTCTACGAGCAGTACTTC.

The rearrangement links TRBV4-1 to TRBJ2-3, with 7 nucleotides matching TRBD1. J was trimmed by 5 bases and V by 0 bases; bases with no gene match: 8. Germline V lookup: CDR1 MGHRA, CDR2 YSYEKL. The CDR3 extends over 16 amino acids. The DNA for the CDR3 is TGCGCCAGCAGCCAAGACGCCCCAGGGGGAGAAGATACGCAGTATTTT. Residues: CASSQDAPGGEDTQYF.

V usage is TRBV19 and J usage is TRBJ1-1; 7 bases line up with TRBD1. CDR3 length: 16 residues. CDR1 and CDR2 from the germline V gene are LNHDA and SQIVND (reference sequence). The V gene end was trimmed by 3 bases and the J gene end by 0 bases; junction bases not matched to a gene: 7. The CDR3 nucleotides are TGTGCCAGTAGTATCCACACTACAGGGGTGAACACTGAAGCTTTCTTT. As protein: CASSIHTTGVNTEAFF.

The rearrangement links TRBV5-8 to TRBJ2-5; tentatively, D is TRBD1 (6 bases). V shed 3 bases and J shed 3 bases, with 12 bases lying between them. There are 14 residues in the CDR3. Germline lookup yields CDR1 SGHTS and CDR2 YDEGEE. CDR3 sequence reads: CASSSNRVEETQYF. The CDR3 DNA is TGTGCCAGCAGCTCCAACAGGGTTGAAGAGACCCAGTACTTC.